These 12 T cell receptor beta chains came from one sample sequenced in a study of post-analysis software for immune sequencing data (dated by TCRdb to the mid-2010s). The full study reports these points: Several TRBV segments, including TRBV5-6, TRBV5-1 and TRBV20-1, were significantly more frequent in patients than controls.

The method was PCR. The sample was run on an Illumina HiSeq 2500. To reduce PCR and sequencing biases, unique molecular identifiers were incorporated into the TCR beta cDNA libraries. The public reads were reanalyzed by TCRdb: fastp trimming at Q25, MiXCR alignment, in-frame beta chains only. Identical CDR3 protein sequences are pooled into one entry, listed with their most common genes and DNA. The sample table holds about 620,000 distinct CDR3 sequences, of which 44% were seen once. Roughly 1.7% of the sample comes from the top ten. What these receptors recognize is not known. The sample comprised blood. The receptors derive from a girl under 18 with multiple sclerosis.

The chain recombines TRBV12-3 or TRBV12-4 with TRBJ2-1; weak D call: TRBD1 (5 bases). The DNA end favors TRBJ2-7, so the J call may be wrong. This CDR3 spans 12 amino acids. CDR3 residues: CASRLTDNEQYF. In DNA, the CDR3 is TGTGCCAGCAGACTGACAGACAATGAGCAGTACTTC.

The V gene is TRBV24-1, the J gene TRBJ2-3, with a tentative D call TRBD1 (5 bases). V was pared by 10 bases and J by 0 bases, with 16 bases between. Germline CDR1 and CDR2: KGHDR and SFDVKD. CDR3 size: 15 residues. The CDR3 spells CATSRARASTDTQYF. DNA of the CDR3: TGTGCCACTTCCAGGGCGCGTGCTAGCACAGATACGCAGTATTTT.

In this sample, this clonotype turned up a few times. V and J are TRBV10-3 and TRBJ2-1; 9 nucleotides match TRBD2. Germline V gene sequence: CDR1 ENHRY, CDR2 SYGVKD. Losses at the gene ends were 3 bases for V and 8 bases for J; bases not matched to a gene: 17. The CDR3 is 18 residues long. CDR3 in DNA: TGTGCCATCAGTGACCCCTCCTGGCGGGAGGGGCCTCTAGATGAGCAGTTCTTC. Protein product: CAISDPSWREGPLDEQFF.

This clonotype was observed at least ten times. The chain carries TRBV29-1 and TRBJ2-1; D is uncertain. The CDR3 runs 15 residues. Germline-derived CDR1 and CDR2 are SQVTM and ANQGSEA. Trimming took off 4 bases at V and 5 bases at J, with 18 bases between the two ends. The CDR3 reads CSVGTRLAENNEQFF. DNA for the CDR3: TGCAGCGTTGGTACACGTCTGGCGGAGAACAATGAGCAGTTCTTC.

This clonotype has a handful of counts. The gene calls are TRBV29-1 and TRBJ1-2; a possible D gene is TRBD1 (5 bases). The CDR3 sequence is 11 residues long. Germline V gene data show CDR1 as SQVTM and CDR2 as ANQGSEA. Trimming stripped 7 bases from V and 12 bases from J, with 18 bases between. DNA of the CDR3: TGCAGCGCGGAAGAGGGTCGGGGCGACACCTTC. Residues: CSAEEGRGDTF.

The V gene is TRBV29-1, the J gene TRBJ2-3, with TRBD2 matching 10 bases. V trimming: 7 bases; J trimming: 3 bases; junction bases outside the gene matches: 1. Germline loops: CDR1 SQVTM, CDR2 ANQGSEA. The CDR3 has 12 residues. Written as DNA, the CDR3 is TGCAGCGCGACTAGCGGGACAGATACGCAGTATTTT. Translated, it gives CSATSGTDTQYF.

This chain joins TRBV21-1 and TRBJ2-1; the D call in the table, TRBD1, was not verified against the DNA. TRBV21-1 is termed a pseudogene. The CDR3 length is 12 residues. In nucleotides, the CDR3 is TGTACCACCCTGGGGGCCGGCGATGAGCAGTTCTTC. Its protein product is CTTLGAGDEQFF.

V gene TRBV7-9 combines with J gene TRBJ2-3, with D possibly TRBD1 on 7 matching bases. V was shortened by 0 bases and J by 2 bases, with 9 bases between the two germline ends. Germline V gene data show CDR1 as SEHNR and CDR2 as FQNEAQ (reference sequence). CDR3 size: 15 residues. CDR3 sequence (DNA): TGTGCCAGCAGCTTAGCCAGGGGGGACACAGATACGCAGTATTTT. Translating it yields CASSLARGDTDTQYF.

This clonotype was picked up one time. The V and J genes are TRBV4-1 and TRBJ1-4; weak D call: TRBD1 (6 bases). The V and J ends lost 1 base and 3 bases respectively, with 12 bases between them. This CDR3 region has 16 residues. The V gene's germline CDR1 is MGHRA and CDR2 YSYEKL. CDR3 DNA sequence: TGCGCCAGCAGCCAAGGGGGTAGGGGGTCTAATGAAAAACTGTTTTTT. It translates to CASSQGGRGSNEKLFF.

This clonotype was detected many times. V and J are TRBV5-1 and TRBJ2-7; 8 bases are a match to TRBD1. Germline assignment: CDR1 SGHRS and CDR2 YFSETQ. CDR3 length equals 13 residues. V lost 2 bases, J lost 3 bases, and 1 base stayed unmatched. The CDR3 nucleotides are TGCGCCAGCAGCTTCGGGACAGGCTACGAGCAGTACTTC. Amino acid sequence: CASSFGTGYEQYF.

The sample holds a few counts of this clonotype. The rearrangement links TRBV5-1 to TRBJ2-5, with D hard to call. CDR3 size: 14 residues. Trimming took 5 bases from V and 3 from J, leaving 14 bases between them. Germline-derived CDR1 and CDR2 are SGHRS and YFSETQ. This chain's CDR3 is CASSPGQTEETQYF. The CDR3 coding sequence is TGCGCCAGCAGTCCCGGGCAGACCGAAGAGACCCAGTACTTC.

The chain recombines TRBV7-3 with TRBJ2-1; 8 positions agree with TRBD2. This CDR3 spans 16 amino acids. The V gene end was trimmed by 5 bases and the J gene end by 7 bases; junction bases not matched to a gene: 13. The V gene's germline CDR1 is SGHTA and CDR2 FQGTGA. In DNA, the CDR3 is TGTGCCAGCAGCCCGACGGGGGGGCCAACCGAAAATGAGCAGTTCTTC. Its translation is CASSPTGGPTENEQFF. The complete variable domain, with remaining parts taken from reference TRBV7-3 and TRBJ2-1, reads GAGVSQTPSNKVTEKGKYVELRCDPISGHTALYWYRQSLGQGPEFLIYFQGTGAADDSGLPNDRFFAVRPEGSVSTLKIQRTERGDSAVYLCASSPTGGPTENEQFFGPGTRLTVL.